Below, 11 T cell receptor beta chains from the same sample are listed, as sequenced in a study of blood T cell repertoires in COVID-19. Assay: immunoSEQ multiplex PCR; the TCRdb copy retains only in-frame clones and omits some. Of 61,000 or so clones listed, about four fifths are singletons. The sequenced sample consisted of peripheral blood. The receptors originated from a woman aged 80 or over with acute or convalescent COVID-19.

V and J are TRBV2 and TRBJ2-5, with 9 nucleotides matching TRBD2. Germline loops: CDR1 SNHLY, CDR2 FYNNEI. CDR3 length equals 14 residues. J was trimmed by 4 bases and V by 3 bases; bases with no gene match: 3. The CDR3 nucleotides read TGTGCCAGCAGTGAGATGGGACTAGCAGAGACCCAGTACTTC. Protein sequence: CASSEMGLAETQYF.

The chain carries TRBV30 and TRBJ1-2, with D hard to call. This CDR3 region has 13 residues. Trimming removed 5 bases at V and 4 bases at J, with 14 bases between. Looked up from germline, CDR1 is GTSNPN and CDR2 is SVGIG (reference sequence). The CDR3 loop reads CAWGRGLAYGYTF. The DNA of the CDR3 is TGTGCCTGGGGAAGAGGATTGGCCTATGGCTACACCTTC. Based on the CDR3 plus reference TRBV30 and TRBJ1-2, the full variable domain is SQTIHQWPATLVQPVGSPLSLECTVEGTSNPNLYWYRQAAGRGLQLLFYSVGIGQISSEVPQNLSASRPQDRQFILSSKKLLLSDSGFYLCAWGRGLAYGYTFGSGTRLTVV.

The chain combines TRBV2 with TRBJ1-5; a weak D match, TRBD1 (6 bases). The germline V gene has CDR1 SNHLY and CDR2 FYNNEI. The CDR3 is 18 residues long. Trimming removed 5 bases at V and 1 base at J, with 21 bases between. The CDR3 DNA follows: TGTGCCAGCAGTCTACCCCTTGTGTTGGGGACAAGCAATCAGCCCCAGCATTTT. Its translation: CASSLPLVLGTSNQPQHF.

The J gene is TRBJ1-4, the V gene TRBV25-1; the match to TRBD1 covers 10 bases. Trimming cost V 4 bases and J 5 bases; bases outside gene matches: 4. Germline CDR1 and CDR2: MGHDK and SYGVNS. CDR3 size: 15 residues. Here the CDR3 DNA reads TGTGCCAGCAGTGGTGGGGGACAGGGGAATGAAAAACTGTTTTTT. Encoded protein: CASSGGGQGNEKLFF.

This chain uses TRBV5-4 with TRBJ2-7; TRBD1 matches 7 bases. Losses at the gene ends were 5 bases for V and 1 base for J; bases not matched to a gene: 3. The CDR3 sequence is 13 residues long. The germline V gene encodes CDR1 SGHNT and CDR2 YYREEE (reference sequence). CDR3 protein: CASRPTGSYEQYF. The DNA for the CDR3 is TGTGCCAGCAGGCCGACAGGGTCCTACGAGCAGTACTTC.

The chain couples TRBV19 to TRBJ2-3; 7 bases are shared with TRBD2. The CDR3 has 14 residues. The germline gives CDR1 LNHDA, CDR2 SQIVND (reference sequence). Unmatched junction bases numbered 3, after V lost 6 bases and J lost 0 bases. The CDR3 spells CASRSGMSTDTQYF. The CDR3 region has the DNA TGTGCCAGTAGAAGCGGGATGAGCACAGATACGCAGTATTTT.

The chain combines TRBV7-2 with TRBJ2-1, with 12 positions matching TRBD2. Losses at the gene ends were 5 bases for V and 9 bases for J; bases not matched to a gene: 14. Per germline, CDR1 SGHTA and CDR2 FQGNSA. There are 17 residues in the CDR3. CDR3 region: CASSPTSGGPGPSEQFF. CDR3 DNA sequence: TGTGCCAGCAGCCCCACTAGCGGGGGGCCTGGGCCGAGTGAGCAGTTCTTC.

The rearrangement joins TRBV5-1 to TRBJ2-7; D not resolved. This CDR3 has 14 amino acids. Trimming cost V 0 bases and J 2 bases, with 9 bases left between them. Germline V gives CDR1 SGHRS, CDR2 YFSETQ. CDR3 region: CASSLALTPYEQYF. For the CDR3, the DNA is TGCGCCAGCAGCTTGGCACTAACCCCCTACGAGCAGTACTTC.

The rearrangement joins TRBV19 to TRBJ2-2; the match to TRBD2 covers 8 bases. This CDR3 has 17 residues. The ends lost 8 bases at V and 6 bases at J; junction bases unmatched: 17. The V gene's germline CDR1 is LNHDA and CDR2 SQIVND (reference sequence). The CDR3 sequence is CASGRRGASPRAGELFF. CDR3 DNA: TGTGCCAGTGGGAGGCGGGGGGCTTCTCCCCGGGCCGGGGAGCTGTTTTTT.

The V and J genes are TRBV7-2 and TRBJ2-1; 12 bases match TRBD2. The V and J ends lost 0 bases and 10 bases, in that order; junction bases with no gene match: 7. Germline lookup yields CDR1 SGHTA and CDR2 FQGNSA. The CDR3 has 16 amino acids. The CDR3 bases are TGTGCCAGCAGCTTAGCTTCTAGCGGGAGGGCCGGGGAGCAGTTCTTC. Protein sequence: CASSLASSGRAGEQFF.

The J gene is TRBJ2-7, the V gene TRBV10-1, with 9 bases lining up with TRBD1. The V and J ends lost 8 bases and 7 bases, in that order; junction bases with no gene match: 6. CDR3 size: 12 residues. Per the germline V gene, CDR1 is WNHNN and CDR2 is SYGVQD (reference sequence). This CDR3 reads CASAPDRGEQYF. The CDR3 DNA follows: TGCGCCAGCGCGCCGGACAGGGGTGAGCAGTACTTC.